A single sample gave rise to the 22 T cell receptor beta chains below, sequenced in a study of blood T cell repertoires in COVID-19. The data were produced by immunoSEQ multiplex PCR, yet TCRdb's version contains in-frame clones alone and is incomplete. Of 95,000 to 150,000 clones listed, approximately 74% are singletons. The material sequenced was peripheral blood. These receptors all come from a man older than 75 with COVID-19, enrolled during active disease.

To note about this clone: Additional DNA sequences in this sample encode the identical CDR3. The J gene is TRBJ2-1, the V gene TRBV5-1; 8 bases match TRBD2. Trimming took 0 bases from V and 5 from J; bases not matched to a gene: 4. From germline, CDR1 is SGHRS and CDR2 YFSETQ. The CDR3 contains 15 residues. The CDR3 bases are TGCGCCAGCAGCTTGGATGTAGCGGGAAACAATGAGCAGTTCTTC. This codes for CASSLDVAGNNEQFF.

The rearrangement joins TRBV23-1 to TRBJ2-5; the D gene is possibly TRBD2 (5 bases). TRBV23-1 has ORF status, its function being uncertain. V lost 0 bases and J 7 bases, leaving 15 bases between the germline ends. This CDR3 comprises 15 residues. The chain's CDR3 is CASSQSWRFRGTQYF. CDR3 DNA sequence: TGCGCCAGCAGTCAATCGTGGCGTTTCCGGGGGACCCAGTACTTC.

The chain has TRBV30 and TRBJ2-3; D is perhaps TRBD2 (6 bases). Per germline, CDR1 GTSNPN and CDR2 SVGIG (reference sequence). V was cut by 7 bases and J by 0 bases, with 11 bases left in between. This CDR3 spans 13 amino acids. The CDR3: CAFSGISTDTQYF. The CDR3 region has the DNA TGTGCCTTTAGCGGAATTAGCACAGATACGCAGTATTTT.

The chain couples TRBV24-1 to TRBJ2-1; 7 nucleotides agree with TRBD2. Germline CDR1 KGHDR, CDR2 SFDVKD. V lost 1 base to trimming and J lost 1 base; unmatched junction nucleotides: 9. The CDR3 has 18 amino acids. CDR3: CATSDFVASGTSYNEQFF. CDR3 in DNA: TGTGCCACCAGTGATTTTGTAGCTAGCGGAACATCCTACAATGAGCAGTTCTTC.

A single count supports this clone. CDR3 bases: TGTGCCAGCAGCGGGACAGCGGACAATGAGCAGTTCTTC. It specifies CASSGTADNEQFF. The chain combines TRBV9 with TRBJ2-1; perhaps TRBD1 as D (6 bases). Trimming cost V 3 bases and J 5 bases, with 9 bases left between them. CDR1 is SGDLS and CDR2 is YYNGEE in the germline V gene. The CDR3 totals 13 residues.

This clone was seen many times. The rearrangement links TRBV2 to TRBJ2-7; TRBD2 is a possible D gene (5 bases). The germline V gene encodes CDR1 SNHLY and CDR2 FYNNEI. This CDR3 comprises 14 residues. Trimming shortened V by 6 bases and J by 0 bases, and 12 bases separated the two germline ends. The CDR3 loop reads CASSDNRDSYEQYF. CDR3 DNA sequence: TGTGCCAGCAGCGATAACCGGGACTCCTACGAGCAGTACTTC. Filled out from reference TRBV2 and TRBJ2-7, the complete variable domain reads EPEVTQTPSHQVTQMGQEVILRCVPISNHLYFYWYRQILGQKVEFLVSFYNNEISEKSEIFDDQFSVERPDGSNFTLKIRSTKLEDSAMYFCASSDNRDSYEQYFGPGTRLTVT.

Comments on this clone: Distinct nucleotide sequences in the sample also encode this CDR3. The gene calls are TRBV7-2 and TRBJ1-1; the D is unclear. The CDR3 contains 13 residues. V lost 1 base, J lost 1 base, and 4 bases lay in between. Germline V gene data show CDR1 as SGHTA and CDR2 as FQGNSA. Here the CDR3 reads CASSLDRNTEAFF. The CDR3 DNA sequence: TGTGCCAGCAGCTTAGATAGGAACACTGAAGCTTTCTTT.

V usage is TRBV7-9 and J usage is TRBJ2-7; TRBD2 is a possible D gene (6 bases). In germline, CDR1 is SEHNR, CDR2 FQNEAQ (reference sequence). Deletions cut 1 base from V and 7 bases from J, with 8 bases between. The CDR3 has 12 residues. The CDR3 region is CASSLGGEEQYF. The CDR3 DNA is TGTGCCAGCAGCTTAGGCGGGGAGGAGCAGTACTTC.

This sequence joins TRBV2 and TRBJ1-4; 10 nucleotides align to TRBD1. Germline V CDR1 and CDR2: SNHLY, FYNNEI. The length of the CDR3 is 17 residues. Trimming cost V 4 bases and J 10 bases; bases outside gene matches: 15. The CDR3 coding sequence is TGTGCCAGCAGTGTGCGACAGGGGGCTAAAGTATCCGGAAAACTGTTTTTT. It encodes CASSVRQGAKVSGKLFF.

CDR3 residues: CASSFDRGISHYGYTF. CDR3 nucleotide sequence: TGTGCCAGCAGCTTTGACAGGGGAATTTCTCACTATGGCTACACCTTC. The rearrangement links TRBV5-5 to TRBJ1-2; the match to TRBD1 covers 8 bases. The trim removed 2 bases at V and 3 bases at J, leaving 9 bases unmatched. There are 16 residues in the CDR3. Germline V lookup: CDR1 SGHKS, CDR2 YYEKEE (reference sequence).

This clone occurred once. The chain joins TRBV7-2 to TRBJ2-4; 7 nucleotides line up with TRBD2. CDR3 size: 13 residues. The trim removed 1 base at V and 15 bases at J, leaving 9 bases unmatched. CDR1 is SGHTA and CDR2 is FQGNSA in the germline V gene. The DNA of the CDR3 is TGTGCCAGCAGCTTAGGACGGGGACTACCCCCGTACTTC. It is translated as CASSLGRGLPPYF.

V gene TRBV15 combines with J gene TRBJ2-5; 12 bases are shared with TRBD2. Germline V gene data show CDR1 as LNHNV and CDR2 as YYDKDF (reference sequence). The CDR3 has 15 amino acids. The junction had 6 bases not matched to a gene; V was cut back by 5 bases and J by 5 bases. The CDR3 is CATSEGLAGLETQYF. The CDR3 DNA reads TGTGCCACCAGCGAGGGACTAGCGGGTTTGGAGACCCAGTACTTC.

This clone has only a few counts. The chain recombines TRBV5-1 with TRBJ2-7; 8 bases fit TRBD2. This CDR3 is built from 13 residues. The V segment lost 4 bases and the J segment 5 bases; nucleotides outside the gene matches: 5. Germline V gene sequence: CDR1 SGHRS, CDR2 YFSETQ. This chain's CDR3 is CASSPGTRNEQYF. CDR3 DNA: TGCGCCAGCAGCCCCGGGACTAGGAACGAGCAGTACTTC.

This chain uses TRBV18 with TRBJ1-1, with a possible D match to TRBD1 (6 bases). CDR1 KGHSH and CDR2 LQKENI come from the germline V gene. The CDR3 is 15 residues long. V was trimmed by 3 bases and J by 5 bases, leaving 16 bases between them. The CDR3 sequence: CASSPSAGEMTEAFF. The CDR3 DNA reads TGTGCCAGCTCACCGTCGGCAGGGGAGATGACTGAAGCTTTCTTT.

The chain is built from TRBV15 and TRBJ2-3; 7 bases map to TRBD1. From germline, CDR1 is LNHNV and CDR2 YYDKDF (reference sequence). The CDR3 covers 15 residues. The ends lost 3 bases at V and 4 bases at J; junction bases unmatched: 7. Here the CDR3 DNA reads TGTGCCACCAGCAGCACAGGGGCCCAAGCAGATACGCAGTATTTT. This sequence encodes CATSSTGAQADTQYF.

This clone qualifies as medium-sized. The chain combines TRBV6-2 or TRBV6-3 with TRBJ2-4; 14 positions agree with TRBD2. J was trimmed by 7 bases and V by 2 bases; bases with no gene match: 7. CDR1 and CDR2 from the germline V gene are MNHEY and SVGEGT. The CDR3 is 17 residues long. The CDR3 reads CASSYRGLAGEGNIQYF. The CDR3 nucleotides read TGTGCCAGCAGTTACAGGGGACTAGCGGGAGAAGGCAACATTCAGTACTTC.

The count of this clone is one. The chain recombines TRBV7-9 with TRBJ2-5, with D possibly TRBD1 on 6 matching bases. V was trimmed by 1 base and J by 5 bases, leaving 20 bases between them. In germline, CDR1 is SEHNR, CDR2 FQNEAQ (reference sequence). There are 17 residues in the CDR3. The CDR3 DNA sequence: TGTGCCAGCAGCTTAGGGTACGAGGGACACCTCGGGGAGACCCAGTACTTC. As protein: CASSLGYEGHLGETQYF.

This chain connects TRBV24-1 to TRBJ2-1; perhaps TRBD2 as D (6 bases). CDR1 and CDR2 from the germline V gene are KGHDR and SFDVKD. The CDR3 contains 17 residues. Trimming left V 1 base short and J 10 bases short, with 22 bases between. The CDR3 reads CATSDLVGGTTSREQFF. For the CDR3, the DNA is TGTGCCACCAGTGATTTAGTGGGAGGCACGACATCAAGGGAGCAGTTCTTC.

This clone was counted only a few times. This chain links TRBV5-1 with TRBJ1-1; D might be TRBD1 (6 bases). Germline assignment: CDR1 SGHRS and CDR2 YFSETQ. This CDR3 spans 14 amino acids. Trimming cost V 1 base and J 9 bases, with 16 bases left between them. CDR3 loop: CASSLNRDQGQAFF. CDR3 sequence (DNA): TGCGCCAGCAGCTTGAACAGGGATCAAGGCCAAGCTTTCTTT.

The gene calls are TRBV7-8 and TRBJ2-6; weak D call: TRBD2 (5 bases). The CDR3 runs 18 residues. Trimming pared 5 bases from V and 1 base from J, leaving 18 bases between. CDR1 and CDR2 from the germline V gene are SGHVS and FQNEAQ. CDR3 nucleotide sequence: TGTGCCAGCAGCCGGTCCCGGGGTTTCTTTTCTGGGGCCAACGTCCTGACTTTC. This sequence encodes CASSRSRGFFSGANVLTF.

This chain connects TRBV18 to TRBJ2-1; 9 nucleotides agree with TRBD1. Germline CDR1 is KGHSH and CDR2 is LQKENI. After removal of 3 bases from V and 9 bases from J, the junction contained 9 bases not matched to a gene. The CDR3 spans 15 residues. The chain's CDR3 is CASSPNRGRLGEQFF. The DNA of the CDR3 is TGTGCCAGCTCACCCAACAGGGGGCGTTTGGGTGAGCAGTTCTTC.

The rearrangement joins TRBV24-1 to TRBJ2-7, with D possibly TRBD2 on 5 matching bases. Germline V gene sequence: CDR1 KGHDR, CDR2 SFDVKD. Trimming stripped 9 bases from V and 5 bases from J, with 13 bases between. This CDR3 has 12 amino acids. The CDR3 loop reads CATAGRNHEQYF. The CDR3 region has the DNA TGTGCCACCGCGGGCCGCAACCACGAGCAGTACTTC.